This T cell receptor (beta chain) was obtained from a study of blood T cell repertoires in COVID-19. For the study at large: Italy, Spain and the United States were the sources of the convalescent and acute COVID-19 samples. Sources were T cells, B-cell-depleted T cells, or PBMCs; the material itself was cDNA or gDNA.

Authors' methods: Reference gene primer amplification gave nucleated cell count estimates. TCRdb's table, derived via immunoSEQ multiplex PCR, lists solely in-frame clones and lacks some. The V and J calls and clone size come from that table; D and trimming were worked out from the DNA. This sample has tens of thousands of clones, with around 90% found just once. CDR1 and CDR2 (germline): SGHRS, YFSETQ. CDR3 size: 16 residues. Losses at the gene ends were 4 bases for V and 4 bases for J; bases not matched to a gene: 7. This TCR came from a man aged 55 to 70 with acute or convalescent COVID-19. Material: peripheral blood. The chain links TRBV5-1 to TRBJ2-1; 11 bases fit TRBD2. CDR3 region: CASSPVSGGEYNEQFF. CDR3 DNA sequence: TGCGCCAGCAGCCCTGTTAGCGGGGGGGAATACAATGAGCAGTTCTTC.